This TCR beta chain originates from a study of cytomegalovirus exposure and HLA in healthy donors. Data came from immunoSEQ multiplex PCR; TCRdb stores just in-frame clones and leaves some out. This table holds about 220,000 clones, approximately 87% found once. Germline V CDR1 and CDR2: SGHTA, FQGNSA. V was trimmed by 2 bases and J by 0 bases, leaving 11 bases between them. The CDR3 consists of 15 residues. The clonotype originates from a man younger than 30 in good health and CMV-seronegative. J is TRBJ2-7 and V is TRBV7-2; D gene uncertain. Sequencing was performed on PBMCs. CDR3 residues: CASSLNLLSSYEQYF. DNA of the CDR3: TGTGCCAGCAGCTTAAACCTACTGAGCTCCTACGAGCAGTACTTC. The complete variable domain, with remaining parts taken from reference TRBV7-2 and TRBJ2-7, reads GAGVSQSPSNKVTEKGKDVELRCDPISGHTALYWYRQSLGQGLEFLIYFQGNSAPDKSGLPSDRFSAERTGGSVSTLTIQRTQQEDSAVYLCASSLNLLSSYEQYFGPGTRLTVT.